This is a list of T cell receptor beta chains from one sample in a study of response to subunit inactivated influenza vaccine. One entry per CDR3 protein results from TCRdb running MiXCR on the RT-PCR reads. In the table there are about 780,000 distinct CDR3 sequences, around a sixth of which are singletons. Sample: PBMCs from blood, taken about 5 days after vaccination. The receptor set was obtained from a man between 45 and 60 years old who received an inactivated influenza vaccine. CDR3s include the opening cysteine and the closing phenylalanine or tryptophan. The D gene is left open where the match is weak. Only some rows state a clone size, as once, few, many or a class for expanded clones.

J gene,clone size,D gene,V gene,CDR3 DNA,CDR3 protein
TRBJ1-1,.,.,TRBV27,TGTGCCAGCAGTTTCGGACCGGGGGACCCGCTGAGGAACACTGAAGCTTTCTTT,CASSFGPGDPLRNTEAFF
TRBJ1-1,.,TRBD1,TRBV5-6,TGTGCCAGCAGCTTGGAGGACAGGGTTTCCCTGAGGGCTGAAGCTTTCTTT,CASSLEDRVSLRAEAFF
TRBJ2-6,few,.,TRBV21-1,TGTGCCAGCAGCAAAACCCCGGGACAGGGCGTCTCTGGGGCCAACGTCCTGACTTTC,CASSKTPGQGVSGANVLTF
TRBJ2-1,many,.,TRBV12-3/TRBV12-4,TGTGCCAGCAGTTTTGAGGGGGGGTACAATGAGCAGTTCTTC,CASSFEGGYNEQFF
TRBJ2-4,.,TRBD1,TRBV30,TGTGCCTGGAGTGCCCCCGGGACAGGGCTTAAAAACATTCAGTACTTC,CAWSAPGTGLKNIQYF
TRBJ2-7,many,TRBD1,TRBV20-1,TGCAGTGCGCGGACAGGCAACTCCTACGAGCAGTACTTC,CSARTGNSYEQYF
TRBJ2-1,.,.,TRBV3-1,TGTGCCAGCAGCCAAGGTCTAGATATCTACAATGAGCAGTTCTTC,CASSQGLDIYNEQFF
TRBJ2-2,.,.,TRBV6-5,TGTGCCAGCAGTTACTTTGGGGGCGCAGGCACCGGGGAGCTGTTTTTT,CASSYFGGAGTGELFF
TRBJ1-2,few,.,TRBV10-1,TGCGCCAGCAGTGATGGGGTCTATGGCTACACCTTC,CASSDGVYGYTF
TRBJ1-4,.,.,TRBV12-3/TRBV12-4,TGTGCCAGCAGTGCAGGACTCAGGGGTGCGGAAAAACTGTTTTTT,CASSAGLRGAEKLFF
TRBJ1-3,few,TRBD1,TRBV5-1,TGCGCCAGCAGGAACACAGGGGTCGGAAACACCATATATTTT,CASRNTGVGNTIYF
TRBJ2-2,few,.,TRBV12-3/TRBV12-4,TGTGCCAGCAGTTTTACGACGGGCGGGGAGCTGTTTTTT,CASSFTTGGELFF
TRBJ2-1,few,.,TRBV20-1,TGCAGTGCTAGTTTTCTAGGGGTGGCTGAGCAGTTCTTC,CSASFLGVAEQFF
TRBJ2-1,.,.,TRBV18,TGTGCCAGCTCCCTCGGACAGGGAGGGAACAATGAGCAGTTCTTC,CASSLGQGGNNEQFF
TRBJ2-6,many,.,TRBV7-9,TGTGCCAGCAGCTTAGTATCTGGGGCCAACGTCCTGACTTTC,CASSLVSGANVLTF
TRBJ2-1,.,TRBD2,TRBV4-3,TGCGCCAGCAGCCTTTCTAGCGGAGCGGACCTGGCCCGGTTCTTC,CASSLSSGADLARFF
TRBJ2-3,few,TRBD1,TRBV7-9,TGTGCCAGCAGCGCCCGGGACAGGGGGCCCACAGATACGCAGTATTTT,CASSARDRGPTDTQYF